The 19 T cell receptor beta chains given below trace back to one sample, sequenced in a study of T cell changes during pregnancy in multiple sclerosis. Assay: immunoSEQ multiplex PCR; the TCRdb copy retains only in-frame clones and omits some. The sample lists 50,000 to 75,000 clones, around 90% seen once, with roughly 3.3% in the top ten. The material was peripheral blood, obtained in the first trimester of pregnancy. The receptors stem from a female donor in good health, enrolled as a control in a pregnancy study.

For the CDR3, the DNA is TGTGCCAGCAGCTTAGTAACTAGCCCTGGCACTGAAGCTTTCTTT. It translates to CASSLVTSPGTEAFF. The genes are TRBV11-2 and TRBJ1-1; D is uncertain. There are 15 residues in the CDR3. Germline V gene lookup returns CDR1 SGHAT and CDR2 FQNNGV. With 1 base removed from V and 4 bases from J, the gap between germline ends came to 13 bases.

V gene TRBV2 combines with J gene TRBJ1-3; D unresolved. This CDR3 has 13 residues. V lost 5 bases, J lost 0 bases, and 5 bases lay in between. Germline loops: CDR1 SNHLY, CDR2 FYNNEI. DNA of the CDR3: TGTGCCAGCAGTTCAGACTCTGGAAACACCATATATTTT. It translates to CASSSDSGNTIYF.

The gene calls are TRBV19 and TRBJ1-1, with D perhaps TRBD1 (5 bases). The germline V and J ends were trimmed by 0 bases and 3 bases, with 11 bases remaining between them. Germline V gene sequence: CDR1 LNHDA, CDR2 SQIVND (reference sequence). There are 15 residues in the CDR3. The CDR3 sequence: CASSIDRTGYTEAFF. In nucleotides, the CDR3 is TGTGCCAGTAGTATAGATCGTACAGGCTACACTGAAGCTTTCTTT.

The J gene is TRBJ2-1, the V gene TRBV7-8; weak D call: TRBD2 (6 bases). V lost 5 bases to trimming and J lost 4 bases, with 15 bases between them. The CDR3 sequence is 15 residues long. Germline V CDR1 and CDR2: SGHVS, FQNEAQ. The CDR3 DNA is TGTGCCAGCAGCCCGCGGGCTAGCGAGTACAATGAGCAGTTCTTC. It is translated as CASSPRASEYNEQFF.

V is TRBV11-2 and J is TRBJ2-7, with 11 bases lining up with TRBD2. The CDR3 loop spans 14 amino acids. The V segment lost 2 bases and the J segment 5 bases; nucleotides outside the gene matches: 2. Germline V lookup: CDR1 SGHAT, CDR2 FQNNGV. The CDR3 loop reads CASSLLAGGHEQYF. The CDR3 region has the DNA TGTGCCAGCAGCTTACTAGCGGGGGGCCACGAGCAGTACTTC.

The rearrangement joins TRBV28 to TRBJ1-5, with 8 positions matching TRBD1. The J segment lost 7 bases and the V segment lost 5 bases, leaving 7 bases of the junction unmatched. The length of the CDR3 is 14 residues. Germline-derived CDR1 and CDR2 are MDHEN and SYDVKM. The CDR3 reads CASSGQGARQPQHF. CDR3 sequence (DNA): TGTGCCAGCAGTGGCCAGGGGGCAAGGCAGCCCCAGCATTTT.

The chain employs TRBV13 and TRBJ1-1; 8 nucleotides agree with TRBD1. Germline V gives CDR1 PRHDT, CDR2 FYEKMQ (reference sequence). J was trimmed by 8 bases and V by 0 bases; bases with no gene match: 5. This CDR3 comprises 14 residues. In DNA, the CDR3 is TGTGCCAGCAGCTTAGGCCTGGGGGACAGGGAAGCTTTCTTT. It encodes CASSLGLGDREAFF.

The rearrangement joins TRBV9 to TRBJ2-1; 9 positions match TRBD2. Germline CDR1 SGDLS, CDR2 YYNGEE. J gave up 9 bases and V 2 bases, and 15 bases lay outside the gene matches. The CDR3 consists of 17 residues. CDR3 in DNA: TGTGCCAGCAGCGTCGGTGGGGGTAGCGGGAGTTGGGGTGAGCAGTTCTTC. It codes for CASSVGGGSGSWGEQFF.

In DNA form, the CDR3 reads TGTGCCAGCAGCCCTAATTACAATGAGCAGTTCTTC. It codes for CASSPNYNEQFF. The chain has TRBV11-3 and TRBJ2-1; D is undetermined. The V gene's germline CDR1 is SGHNT and CDR2 YENEEA. V dropped 5 bases and J dropped 4 bases, with 6 bases sitting between them. This CDR3 region has 12 residues.

This clone was counted at least ten times. The rearrangement uses TRBV5-1 and TRBJ2-1, with TRBD1 matching 7 bases. This CDR3 has 15 residues. Unmatched junction bases numbered 9, after V lost 2 bases and J lost 7 bases. Germline V lookup: CDR1 SGHRS, CDR2 YFSETQ. CDR3 nucleotides: TGCGCCAGCAGCTTTCCCGGGACAGAAGAAAATGAGCAGTTCTTC. It yields the protein CASSFPGTEENEQFF.

V and J are TRBV30 and TRBJ2-1, with TRBD2 identical over 9 bases. The germline gives CDR1 GTSNPN, CDR2 SVGIG (reference sequence). Trimming cost V 0 bases and J 7 bases; bases outside gene matches: 7. The CDR3 loop spans 15 amino acids. CDR3 sequence reads: CAWSVRGLAFNEQFF. The CDR3 DNA is TGTGCCTGGAGTGTACGAGGACTAGCGTTTAATGAGCAGTTCTTC.

The chain recombines TRBV5-8 with TRBJ2-5; 13 positions agree with TRBD2. The ends lost 3 bases at V and 1 base at J; junction bases unmatched: 6. The CDR3 has 17 amino acids. Germline CDR1 SGHTS, CDR2 YDEGEE. The CDR3 DNA sequence: TGTGCCAGCAGCTCAGGACTAGCGGGAGACCCCCAAGAGACCCAGTACTTC. This sequence encodes CASSSGLAGDPQETQYF.

The rearrangement links TRBV6-5 to TRBJ2-1; 10 bases agree with TRBD1. The CDR3 loop spans 16 amino acids. J was trimmed by 8 bases and V by 0 bases; bases with no gene match: 7. Germline-derived CDR1 and CDR2 are MNHEY and SVGAGI. In DNA form, the CDR3 reads TGTGCCAGCAGTTACTCCCGGGACAGGGGTATGGATGAGCAGTTCTTC. Amino acid sequence: CASSYSRDRGMDEQFF.

The chain links TRBV7-8 to TRBJ2-7; the match to TRBD2 covers 12 bases. This CDR3 contains 15 residues. Germline-derived CDR1 and CDR2 are SGHVS and FQNEAQ. The V and J ends lost 5 bases and 2 bases, in that order; junction bases with no gene match: 4. The CDR3 sequence is CASSTTSGGTYEQYF. The DNA of the CDR3 is TGTGCCAGCAGCACGACTAGCGGGGGAACCTACGAGCAGTACTTC.

This clone appeared a single time. J is TRBJ1-2 and V is TRBV6-5, with D tentatively TRBD1 (5 bases). The CDR3 loop spans 15 amino acids. Trimming left V 6 bases short and J 6 bases short, with 20 bases between. CDR1 is MNHEY and CDR2 is SVGAGI in the germline V gene. The CDR3 DNA reads as TGTGCCAGCAGCCTAACCCGGACTGGGGGGAATGGCTACACCTTC. Translation gives CASSLTRTGGNGYTF.

The chain uses TRBV5-1 and TRBJ1-2; TRBD1 is a possible D gene (6 bases). The V gene lost 0 bases and the J gene lost 6 bases, with 9 bases spanning the gap. The CDR3 sequence is 13 residues long. Germline values: CDR1 SGHRS, CDR2 YFSETQ. This CDR3 reads CASSLVRGNGYTF. The CDR3 coding sequence is TGCGCCAGCAGCTTGGTTAGGGGGAATGGCTACACCTTC. Full variable domain (missing parts from reference TRBV5-1 and TRBJ1-2): KAGVTQTPRYLIKTRGQQVTLSCSPISGHRSVSWYQQTPGQGLQFLFEYFSETQRNKGNFPGRFSGRQFSNSRSEMNVSTLELGDSALYLCASSLVRGNGYTFGSGTRLTVV.

The chain joins TRBV6-1 to TRBJ1-2; 10 nucleotides line up with TRBD1. This CDR3 is 14 amino acids long. Unmatched junction bases numbered 6, after V lost 6 bases and J lost 5 bases. The germline V gene encodes CDR1 MNHNS and CDR2 SASEGT. CDR3 DNA: TGTGCCAGCAGAGACAGGGGGCGCAGGTATGGCTACACCTTC. This translates into CASRDRGRRYGYTF.

The chain combines TRBV5-1 with TRBJ2-3, with 13 nucleotides matching TRBD2. Germline trimming cut 4 bases from V and 2 bases from J; bases unmatched to any gene: 16. There are 20 residues in the CDR3. CDR1 and CDR2 (germline): SGHRS, YFSETQ. CDR3 region: CASSAPGTSGVLAVTDTQYF. The CDR3 region has the DNA TGCGCCAGCAGCGCTCCCGGGACTAGCGGGGTCCTAGCTGTCACAGATACGCAGTATTTT. The full variable domain, in which reference TRBV5-1 and TRBJ2-3 provide the parts outside the CDR3, is KAGVTQTPRYLIKTRGQQVTLSCSPISGHRSVSWYQQTPGQGLQFLFEYFSETQRNKGNFPGRFSGRQFSNSRSEMNVSTLELGDSALYLCASSAPGTSGVLAVTDTQYFGPGTRLTVL.

Concerning this clone: The germline gene is not matched at one end of the junction; a read error may be the cause. This chain connects TRBV7-9 to TRBJ2-5, with 12 bases matching TRBD2. The CDR3 totals 15 residues. The germline CDR1 and CDR2 sequences are SEHNR and FQNEAQ (reference sequence). This chain's CDR3 is CASSLAGGLRETQYF. The CDR3 bases are TGTGCCAGCAGCCTAGCGGGGGGGTTGCGGGAGACCCAGTACTTC. The full variable domain, its missing parts supplied by reference TRBV7-9 and TRBJ2-5, is DTGVSQNPRHKITKRGQNVTFRCDPISEHNRLYWYRQTLGQGPEFLTYFQNEAQLEKSRLLSDRFSAERPKGSFSTLEIQRTEQGDSAMYLCASSLAGGLRETQYFGPGTRLLVL.